This T cell receptor beta chain came from a study of beta chain features in type 1 diabetes. Study-level results: Type 1 diabetes patients showed a moderate but significant shortening of TCRB CDR3s in all four CD4+ subsets. HLA influence on TCRB rearrangement stayed unresolved here.

In regard to this clone: No antigen is known for it.

Expressed TCRB transcripts were sequenced, since all the RNA that had been isolated was reverse transcribed. About 3.7 million reads, on average, came from each naive, central memory and regulatory T cell sample. The assay was immunoSEQ multiplex PCR, and TCRdb's table has in-frame clones only and misses some. The sample lists around 180,000 clones; approximately 7.8% were seen once. This receptor was taken from a woman in her thirties or forties with type 1 diabetes. The specimen was central memory CD4+ T cells from blood.

CDR3 nucleotides: TGCGCCAGCAGCTTGGAAGGACTAGCGCTCGACAATGAGCAGTTCTTC. It translates to CASSLEGLALDNEQFF. This sequence joins TRBV5-1 and TRBJ2-1, with 9 nucleotides matching TRBD2. Unmatched junction bases numbered 6, after V lost 0 bases and J lost 5 bases. This CDR3 has 16 amino acids. Looked up from germline, CDR1 is SGHRS and CDR2 is YFSETQ.